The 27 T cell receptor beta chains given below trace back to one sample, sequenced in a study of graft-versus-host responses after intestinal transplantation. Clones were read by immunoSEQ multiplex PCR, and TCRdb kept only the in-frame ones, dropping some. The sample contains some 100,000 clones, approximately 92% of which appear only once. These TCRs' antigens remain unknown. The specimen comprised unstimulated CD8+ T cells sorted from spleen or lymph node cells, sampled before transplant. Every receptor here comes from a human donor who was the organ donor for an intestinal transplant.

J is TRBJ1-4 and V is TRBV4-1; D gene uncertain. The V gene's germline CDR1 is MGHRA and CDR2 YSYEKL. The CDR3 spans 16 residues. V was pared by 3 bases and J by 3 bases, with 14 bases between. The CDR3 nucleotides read TGCGCCAGCAGCCACGATAACGGGGTGGCTAATGAAAAACTGTTTTTT. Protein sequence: CASSHDNGVANEKLFF.

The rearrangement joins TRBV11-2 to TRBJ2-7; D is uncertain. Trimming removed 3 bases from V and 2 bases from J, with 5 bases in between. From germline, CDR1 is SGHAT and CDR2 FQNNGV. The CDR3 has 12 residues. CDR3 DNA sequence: TGTGCCAGCAGCTTTCGTACCTACGAGCAGTACTTC. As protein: CASSFRTYEQYF.

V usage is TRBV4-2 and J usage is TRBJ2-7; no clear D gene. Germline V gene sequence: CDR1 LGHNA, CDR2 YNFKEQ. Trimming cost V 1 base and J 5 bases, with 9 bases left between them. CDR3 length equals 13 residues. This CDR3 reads CASSQGLSDEQYF. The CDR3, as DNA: TGTGCCAGCAGCCAAGGACTTTCGGACGAGCAGTACTTC.

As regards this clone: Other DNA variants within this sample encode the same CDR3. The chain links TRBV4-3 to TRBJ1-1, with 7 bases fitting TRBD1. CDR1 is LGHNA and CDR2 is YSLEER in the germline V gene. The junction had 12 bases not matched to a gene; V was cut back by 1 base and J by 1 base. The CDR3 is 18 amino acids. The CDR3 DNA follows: TGCGCCAGCAGCCAAGGGAATGACAGGGAGGTTTGGAACACTGAAGCTTTCTTT. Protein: CASSQGNDREVWNTEAFF.

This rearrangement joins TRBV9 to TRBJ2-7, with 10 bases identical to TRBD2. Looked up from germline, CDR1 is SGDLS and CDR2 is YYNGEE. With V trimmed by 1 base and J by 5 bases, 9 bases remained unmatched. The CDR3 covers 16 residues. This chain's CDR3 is CASSVYSAGGIHEQYF. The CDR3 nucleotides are TGTGCCAGCAGCGTATATTCAGCGGGAGGGATACACGAGCAGTACTTC.

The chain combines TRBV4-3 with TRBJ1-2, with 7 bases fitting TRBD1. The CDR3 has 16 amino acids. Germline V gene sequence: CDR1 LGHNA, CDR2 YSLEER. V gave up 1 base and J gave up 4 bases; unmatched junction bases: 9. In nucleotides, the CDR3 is TGCGCCAGCAGCCAAGGGAGGGCTGAGGGGGCCTATGGCTACACCTTC. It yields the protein CASSQGRAEGAYGYTF.

The CDR3 nucleotides are TGTGCCAGCAGCTCCCCCCAGGGGGCCAGGGAGCTGTTTTTT. It yields the protein CASSSPQGARELFF. The chain combines TRBV7-9 with TRBJ2-2; 8 bases line up with TRBD1. With V trimmed by 4 bases and J by 9 bases, 7 bases remained unmatched. Germline values: CDR1 SEHNR, CDR2 FQNEAQ (reference sequence). This CDR3 is 14 amino acids long. Full variable domain (missing parts from reference TRBV7-9 and TRBJ2-2): DTGVSQNPRHKITKRGQNVTFRCDPISEHNRLYWYRQTLGQGPEFLTYFQNEAQLEKSRLLSDRFSAERPKGSFSTLEIQRTEQGDSAMYLCASSSPQGARELFFGEGSRLTVL.

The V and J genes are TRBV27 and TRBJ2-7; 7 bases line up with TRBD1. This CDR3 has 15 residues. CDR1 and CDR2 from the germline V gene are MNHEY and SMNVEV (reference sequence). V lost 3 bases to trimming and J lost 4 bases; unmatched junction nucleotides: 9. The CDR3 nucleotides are TGTGCCAGCAGTTTCGCGACAGGGTTGGCGTACGAGCAGTACTTC. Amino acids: CASSFATGLAYEQYF.

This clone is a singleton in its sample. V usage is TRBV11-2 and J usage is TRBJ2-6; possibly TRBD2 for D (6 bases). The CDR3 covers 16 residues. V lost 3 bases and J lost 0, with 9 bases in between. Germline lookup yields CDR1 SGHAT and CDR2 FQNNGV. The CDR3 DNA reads TGTGCCAGCAGCTTTGGGAGGATCTCTGGGGCCAACGTCCTGACTTTC. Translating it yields CASSFGRISGANVLTF.

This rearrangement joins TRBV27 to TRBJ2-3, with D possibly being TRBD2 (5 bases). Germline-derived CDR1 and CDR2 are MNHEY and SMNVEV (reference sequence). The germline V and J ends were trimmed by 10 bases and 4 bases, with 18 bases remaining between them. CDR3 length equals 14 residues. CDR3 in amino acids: CAIQRYLAPDTQYF. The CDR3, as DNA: TGTGCCATCCAGCGGTATCTAGCACCAGATACGCAGTATTTT.

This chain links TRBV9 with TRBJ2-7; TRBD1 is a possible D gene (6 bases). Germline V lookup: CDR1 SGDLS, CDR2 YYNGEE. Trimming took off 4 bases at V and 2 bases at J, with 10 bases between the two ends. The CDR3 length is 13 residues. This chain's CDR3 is CASSPGTPYEQYF. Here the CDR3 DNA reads TGTGCCAGCAGCCCCGGGACACCCTACGAGCAGTACTTC.

The CDR3 here is CASSPGVGSYYEQYF. The CDR3 DNA follows: TGTGCCAGCTCACCCGGGGTGGGTAGCTACTACGAGCAGTACTTC. The chain uses TRBV18 and TRBJ2-7; perhaps TRBD2 as D (5 bases). The CDR3 has 15 residues. CDR1 is KGHSH and CDR2 is LQKENI in the germline V gene. V gave up 3 bases and J gave up 3 bases, with 15 bases separating them.

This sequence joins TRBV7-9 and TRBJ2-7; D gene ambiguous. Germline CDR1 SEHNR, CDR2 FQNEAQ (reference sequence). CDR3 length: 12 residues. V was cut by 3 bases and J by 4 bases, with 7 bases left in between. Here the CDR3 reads CASSFTGYEQYF. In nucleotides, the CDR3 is TGTGCCAGCAGCTTTACGGGTTACGAGCAGTACTTC.

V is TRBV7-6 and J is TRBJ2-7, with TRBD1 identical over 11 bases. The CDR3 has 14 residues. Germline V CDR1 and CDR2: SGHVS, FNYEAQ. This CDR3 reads CATAPGQGVYEQYF. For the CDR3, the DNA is TGTGCGACCGCACCGGGACAGGGGGTCTACGAGCAGTACTTC.

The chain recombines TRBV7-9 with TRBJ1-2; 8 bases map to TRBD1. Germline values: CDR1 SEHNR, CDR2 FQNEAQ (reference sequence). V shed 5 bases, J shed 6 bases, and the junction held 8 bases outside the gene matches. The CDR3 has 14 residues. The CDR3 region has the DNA TGTGCCAGCAGCCAAGGACAGGGCGGGAATGGCTACACCTTC. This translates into CASSQGQGGNGYTF.

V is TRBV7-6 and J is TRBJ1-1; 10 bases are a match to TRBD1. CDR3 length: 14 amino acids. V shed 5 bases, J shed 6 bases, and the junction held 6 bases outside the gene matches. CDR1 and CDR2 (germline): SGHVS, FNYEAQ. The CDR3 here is CASSAGQGYSEAFF. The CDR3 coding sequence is TGTGCCAGCAGCGCGGGACAGGGGTACTCTGAAGCTTTCTTT. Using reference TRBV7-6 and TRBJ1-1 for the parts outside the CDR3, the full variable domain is GAGVSQSPRYKVTKRGQDVALRCDPISGHVSLYWYRQALGQGPEFLTYFNYEAQQDKSGLPNDRFSAERPEGSISTLTIQRTEQRDSAMYRCASSAGQGYSEAFFGQGTRLTVV.

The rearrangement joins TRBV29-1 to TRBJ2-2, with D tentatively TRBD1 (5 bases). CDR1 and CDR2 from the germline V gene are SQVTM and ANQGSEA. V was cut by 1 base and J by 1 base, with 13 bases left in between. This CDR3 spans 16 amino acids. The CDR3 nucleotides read TGCAGCGTTGAAGGAGCAGGAACAGGGAACACCGGGGAGCTGTTTTTT. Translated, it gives CSVEGAGTGNTGELFF.

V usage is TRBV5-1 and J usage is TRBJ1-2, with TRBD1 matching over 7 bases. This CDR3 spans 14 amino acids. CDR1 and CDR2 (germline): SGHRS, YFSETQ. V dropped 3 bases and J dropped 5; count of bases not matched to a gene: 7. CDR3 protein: CASSSTQGVYGYTF. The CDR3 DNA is TGCGCCAGCAGCTCGACCCAGGGGGTTTATGGCTACACCTTC.

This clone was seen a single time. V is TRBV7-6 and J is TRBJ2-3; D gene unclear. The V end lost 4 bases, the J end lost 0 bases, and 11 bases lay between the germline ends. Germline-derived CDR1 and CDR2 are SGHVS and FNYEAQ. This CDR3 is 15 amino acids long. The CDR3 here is CASSSRLGSTDTQYF. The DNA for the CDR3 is TGTGCCAGCAGCTCACGGCTAGGCAGCACAGATACGCAGTATTTT.

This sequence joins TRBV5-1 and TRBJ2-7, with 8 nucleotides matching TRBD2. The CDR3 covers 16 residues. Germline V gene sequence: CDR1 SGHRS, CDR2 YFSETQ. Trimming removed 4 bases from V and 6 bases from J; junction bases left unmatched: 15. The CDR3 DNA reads TGCGCCAGCAGCGAGACGTGGCGGGGGGCCGTAAGCGAGCAGTACTTC. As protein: CASSETWRGAVSEQYF.

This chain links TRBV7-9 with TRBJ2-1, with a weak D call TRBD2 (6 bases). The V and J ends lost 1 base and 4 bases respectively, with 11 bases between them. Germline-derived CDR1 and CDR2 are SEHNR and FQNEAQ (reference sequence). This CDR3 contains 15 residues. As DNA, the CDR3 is TGTGCCAGCAGCTTAGTCTTGGGGGGTTACAATGAGCAGTTCTTC. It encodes CASSLVLGGYNEQFF.

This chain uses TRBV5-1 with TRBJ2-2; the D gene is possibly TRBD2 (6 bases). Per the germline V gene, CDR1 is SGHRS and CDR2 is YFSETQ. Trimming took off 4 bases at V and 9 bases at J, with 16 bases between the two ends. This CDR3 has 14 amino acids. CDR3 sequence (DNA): TGCGCCAGCAGCCTGGATTTCGGGAGTAGGGAGCTGTTTTTT. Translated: CASSLDFGSRELFF.

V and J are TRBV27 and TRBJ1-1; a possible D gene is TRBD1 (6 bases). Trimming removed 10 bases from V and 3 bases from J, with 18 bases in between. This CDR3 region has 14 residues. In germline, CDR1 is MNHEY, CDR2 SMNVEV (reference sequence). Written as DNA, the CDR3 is TGTGCCACCGCTCACCGGGGGGCCTACACTGAAGCTTTCTTT. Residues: CATAHRGAYTEAFF.

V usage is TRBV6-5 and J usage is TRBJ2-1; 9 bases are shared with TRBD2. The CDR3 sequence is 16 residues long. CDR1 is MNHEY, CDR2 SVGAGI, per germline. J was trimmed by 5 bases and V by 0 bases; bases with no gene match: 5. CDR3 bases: TGTGCCAGCAGTTACTCGGGCGGGAGGGACCACAATGAGCAGTTCTTC. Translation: CASSYSGGRDHNEQFF.

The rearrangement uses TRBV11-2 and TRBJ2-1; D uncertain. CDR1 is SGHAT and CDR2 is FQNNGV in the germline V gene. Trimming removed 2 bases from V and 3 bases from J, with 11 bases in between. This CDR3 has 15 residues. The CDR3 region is CASSLWQPVYNEQFF. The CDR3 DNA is TGTGCCAGCAGCTTATGGCAACCCGTCTACAATGAGCAGTTCTTC.

The CDR3 bases are TGTGCCAGCCTCCTCCCTAGCGGGGCATCCACAGATACGCAGTATTTT. It codes for CASLLPSGASTDTQYF. V gene TRBV7-8 combines with J gene TRBJ2-3, with TRBD2 matching 9 bases. The length of the CDR3 is 16 residues. Germline CDR1 SGHVS, CDR2 FQNEAQ. V was pared by 8 bases and J by 2 bases, with 11 bases of the junction left unmatched.

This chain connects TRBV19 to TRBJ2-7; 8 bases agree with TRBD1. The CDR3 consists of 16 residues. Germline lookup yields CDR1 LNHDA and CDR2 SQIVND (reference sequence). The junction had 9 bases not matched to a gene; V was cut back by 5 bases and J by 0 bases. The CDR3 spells CASSPPAGGHSYEQYF. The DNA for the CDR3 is TGTGCCAGTAGTCCACCCGCAGGGGGCCACTCCTACGAGCAGTACTTC.